A single sample gave rise to the 16 T cell receptor beta chains below, sequenced in a study of shared clonotypes between healthy human individuals. Generated by immunoSEQ multiplex PCR, the TCRdb table keeps only in-frame clones and is missing some. Found here are some 2.3 million clones, 85% to 95% of them singletons; the top ten hold roughly 0.36%. Sequenced sample: naive CD4+ T cells from PBMCs. Subset here: CD45RA+ positively selected. These receptors were taken from a man aged 18 to 30 in good health. Some clones in this sample may be carry-over from other donors' samples.

The genes are TRBV29-1 and TRBJ2-2, with D perhaps TRBD1 (5 bases). The CDR3 length is 14 residues. Trimming took off 6 bases at V and 2 bases at J, with 13 bases between the two ends. The V gene's germline CDR1 is SQVTM and CDR2 ANQGSEA. The CDR3 DNA follows: TGCAGCGTCGATAGTCAGGGAAACACCGGGGAGCTGTTTTTT. It translates to CSVDSQGNTGELFF.

This clone was seen a single time. This chain uses TRBV4-3 with TRBJ2-5, with 9 bases that match TRBD2. There are 15 residues in the CDR3. V trimming: 1 base; J trimming: 4 bases; junction bases outside the gene matches: 4. Germline V gene lookup returns CDR1 LGHNA and CDR2 YSLEER. The CDR3 DNA reads TGCGCCAGCAGCCAAGGGGCGGGAGGGGGAGAGACCCAGTACTTC. This codes for CASSQGAGGGETQYF.

Concerning this clone: This may arise from a read error, as a much more abundant clone is one base away. Other DNA sequences within the sample encode an identical CDR3. Written as DNA, the CDR3 is TGCGCCAGCAGCATCGGACTAGCGGACTACAATGAGCAGTTCTTC. Protein product: CASSIGLADYNEQFF. The chain combines TRBV5-1 with TRBJ2-1; 10 bases match TRBD2. The CDR3 runs to 15 residues. The V and J ends lost 4 bases and 3 bases, in that order; junction bases with no gene match: 4. Per germline, CDR1 SGHRS and CDR2 YFSETQ.

The chain couples TRBV27 to TRBJ1-5; D uncertain. The CDR3 covers 15 residues. The germline V and J ends were trimmed by 3 bases and 3 bases, with 12 bases remaining between them. The germline gives CDR1 MNHEY, CDR2 SMNVEV (reference sequence). CDR3 coding DNA: TGTGCCAGCAGTTTGAATGGGGAAGTCAATCAGCCCCAGCATTTT. This translates into CASSLNGEVNQPQHF.

This rearrangement joins TRBV6-1 to TRBJ1-5; the D gene is possibly TRBD1 (5 bases). The CDR3 is made up of 14 amino acids. Trimming removed 11 bases from V and 6 bases from J, with 20 bases in between. Germline loops: CDR1 MNHNS, CDR2 SASEGT. The CDR3 DNA is TGTGCCGGAACACCTGCAGGGTCGGGTCAGCCCCAGCATTTT. Protein sequence: CAGTPAGSGQPQHF.

The V and J genes are TRBV5-4 and TRBJ1-1; no clear D gene. The V gene lost 4 bases and the J gene lost 2 bases, with 12 bases spanning the gap. CDR1 SGHNT and CDR2 YYREEE come from the germline V gene (reference sequence). CDR3 length: 14 residues. The chain's CDR3 is CASSPGGINTEAFF. The CDR3, as DNA: TGTGCCAGCAGCCCGGGAGGGATTAACACTGAAGCTTTCTTT. The complete variable domain, with remaining parts taken from reference TRBV5-4 and TRBJ1-1, reads ETGVTQSPTHLIKTRGQQVTLRCSSQSGHNTVSWYQQALGQGPQFIFQYYREEENGRGNFPPRFSGLQFPNYSSELNVNALELDDSALYLCASSPGGINTEAFFGQGTRLTVV.

The CDR3 DNA sequence: TGTGCCAGCAGTTCCAGGGATATCCACAATGAGCAGTTCTTC. It translates to CASSSRDIHNEQFF. The chain recombines TRBV27 with TRBJ2-1; maybe TRBD1 (5 bases). The ends were cut back, 4 bases at V and 5 bases at J, with 12 bases in the middle. Germline V gene data show CDR1 as MNHEY and CDR2 as SMNVEV (reference sequence). CDR3 length: 14 amino acids.

This clone was found once. Other DNA sequences in the same sample also yield this CDR3. The rearrangement joins TRBV5-1 to TRBJ2-1; 14 bases match TRBD2. V was pared by 4 bases and J by 6 bases, with 3 bases of the junction left unmatched. The germline gives CDR1 SGHRS, CDR2 YFSETQ. The CDR3 totals 15 residues. The CDR3 DNA sequence: TGCGCCAGCAGCCTGACTAGCGGGAGGGGCAATGAGCAGTTCTTC. Translation: CASSLTSGRGNEQFF.

This chain joins TRBV11-2 and TRBJ2-3, with D uncertain. Germline CDR1 SGHAT, CDR2 FQNNGV. There are 17 residues in the CDR3. The V gene lost 5 bases and the J gene lost 4 bases, with 22 bases spanning the gap. In nucleotides, the CDR3 is TGTGCCAGCAGCCCGAAGACCGGGCTAAAAAGGTCAGATACGCAGTATTTT. Its translation: CASSPKTGLKRSDTQYF.

The chain links TRBV6-4 to TRBJ2-3; 8 positions agree with TRBD1. This CDR3 comprises 15 residues. Germline assignment: CDR1 MRHNA and CDR2 SNTAGT. V was pared by 6 bases and J by 4 bases, with 9 bases of the junction left unmatched. The CDR3 DNA is TGTGCCAGCAGCCAACAGGGGGTCGGGGCAGATACGCAGTATTTT. Amino acid sequence: CASSQQGVGADTQYF.

The chain combines TRBV19 with TRBJ1-4, with D possibly matching TRBD1 (6 bases). Trimming stripped 3 bases from V and 8 bases from J, with 16 bases between. This CDR3 contains 15 residues. The germline CDR1 and CDR2 sequences are LNHDA and SQIVND (reference sequence). In nucleotides, the CDR3 is TGTGCCAGTAGTATCGTCCGGGGGGCAGAAGAAAAACTGTTTTTT. Its translation: CASSIVRGAEEKLFF. Looking up the rest from reference TRBV19 and TRBJ1-4 gives the full variable domain: DGGITQSPKYLFRKEGQNVTLSCEQNLNHDAMYWYRQDPGQGLRLIYYSQIVNDFQKGDIAEGYSVSREKKESFPLTVTSAQKNPTAFYLCASSIVRGAEEKLFFGSGTQLSVL.

The V gene is TRBV18, the J gene TRBJ1-4; 7 nucleotides line up with TRBD1. Trimming took 4 bases from V and 7 from J; bases not matched to a gene: 9. The CDR3 consists of 15 residues. Germline V gene lookup returns CDR1 KGHSH and CDR2 LQKENI. The CDR3 nucleotides are TGTGCCAGCTCACAGGGGACAGCCTTGGGTGAAAAACTGTTTTTT. Encoded protein: CASSQGTALGEKLFF.

This clone was seen more than once but under ten times. V is TRBV14 and J is TRBJ1-1; D is perhaps TRBD1 (6 bases). Looked up from germline, CDR1 is SGHDN and CDR2 is FVKESK. Trimming stripped 4 bases from V and 1 base from J, with 16 bases between. The CDR3 totals 16 residues. Here the CDR3 reads CASSPHAPTGNTEAFF. The CDR3 DNA follows: TGTGCCAGCAGCCCACACGCCCCGACAGGGAACACTGAAGCTTTCTTT. Looking up the rest from reference TRBV14 and TRBJ1-1 gives the full variable domain: EAGVTQFPSHSVIEKGQTVTLRCDPISGHDNLYWYRRVMGKEIKFLLHFVKESKQDESGMPNNRFLAERTGGTYSTLKVQPAELEDSGVYFCASSPHAPTGNTEAFFGQGTRLTVV.

The genes are TRBV27 and TRBJ1-3, with D hard to call. V lost 4 bases and J lost 1, with 11 bases in between. CDR3 length equals 15 residues. The germline V gene encodes CDR1 MNHEY and CDR2 SMNVEV (reference sequence). Written as DNA, the CDR3 is TGTGCCAGCAGTTCGGACGGATTTTCTGGAAACACCATATATTTT. This sequence encodes CASSSDGFSGNTIYF.

The rearrangement joins TRBV28 to TRBJ1-1; 7 bases fit TRBD1. The CDR3 covers 15 residues. The germline gives CDR1 MDHEN, CDR2 SYDVKM. The trim removed 1 base at V and 4 bases at J, leaving 6 bases unmatched. The CDR3 DNA reads TGTGCCAGCAGTTTATCGAAGACAGGGCGCACTGAAGCTTTCTTT. Translation: CASSLSKTGRTEAFF.

The chain combines TRBV7-9 with TRBJ1-3; D is ambiguous. This CDR3 has 16 residues. CDR1 is SEHNR, CDR2 FQNEAQ, per germline (reference sequence). The V end lost 2 bases, the J end lost 1 base, and 12 bases lay between the germline ends. CDR3 protein: CASSLSSERSGNTIYF. DNA for the CDR3: TGTGCCAGCAGCTTAAGCTCTGAGAGGTCTGGAAACACCATATATTTT.